These 7 T cell receptor beta chains originate from one sample sequenced in a study of control samples from healthy donors and cancer patients. Sequenced by immunoSEQ multiplex PCR; TCRdb stores in-frame clones only, minus some. This table holds roughly 130,000 clones, around 93% found once. The sequencing sample was made of blood. These receptor sequences come from a man between 18 and 35 years old in good health.

This chain joins TRBV5-5 and TRBJ1-1, with a tentative D call TRBD1 (5 bases). V was trimmed by 4 bases and J by 2 bases, leaving 12 bases between them. Per the germline V gene, CDR1 is SGHKS and CDR2 is YYEKEE (reference sequence). The CDR3 runs to 14 residues. In DNA, the CDR3 is TGTGCCAGCAGCCCTCTGGGACTTAACACTGAAGCTTTCTTT. Translation gives CASSPLGLNTEAFF.

The chain combines TRBV5-1 with TRBJ2-3; D unresolved. The V gene's germline CDR1 is SGHRS and CDR2 YFSETQ. Trimming took off 7 bases at V and 0 bases at J, with 12 bases between the two ends. This CDR3 spans 14 amino acids. In nucleotides, the CDR3 is TGCGCCAGCGTCCGGACGGAAAGCACAGATACGCAGTATTTT. Translation gives CASVRTESTDTQYF. The full variable domain, rest sourced from reference TRBV5-1 and TRBJ2-3, is KAGVTQTPRYLIKTRGQQVTLSCSPISGHRSVSWYQQTPGQGLQFLFEYFSETQRNKGNFPGRFSGRQFSNSRSEMNVSTLELGDSALYLCASVRTESTDTQYFGPGTRLTVL.

The chain carries TRBV5-1 and TRBJ1-3, with unresolved D. CDR1 is SGHRS, CDR2 YFSETQ, per germline. Trimming took off 1 base at V and 0 bases at J, with 11 bases between the two ends. The CDR3 sequence is 16 residues long. As DNA, the CDR3 is TGCGCCAGCAGCTTGTCGGGCAGCTTCTCTGGAAACACCATATATTTT. Its translation: CASSLSGSFSGNTIYF.

The CDR3 sequence is CASSFQSLSELPYNEQFF. In DNA, the CDR3 is TGTGCCAGCAGCTTTCAGTCTCTGAGCGAGCTACCCTACAATGAGCAGTTCTTC. V and J are TRBV11-2 and TRBJ2-1; D remains ambiguous. The CDR3 is made up of 18 amino acids. Trimming left V 3 bases short and J 2 bases short, with 20 bases between. Germline assignment: CDR1 SGHAT and CDR2 FQNNGV.

V is TRBV29-1 and J is TRBJ2-5; 15 bases map to TRBD2. The CDR3 runs 13 residues. V shed 6 bases and J 6 bases; nucleotides not matched to a gene: 2. Germline-derived CDR1 and CDR2 are SQVTM and ANQGSEA. The CDR3 DNA is TGCAGCGTGGGACTAGCGGGGGGCCAGACCCAGTACTTC. This sequence encodes CSVGLAGGQTQYF.

The rearrangement uses TRBV27 and TRBJ1-2, with D perhaps TRBD1 (5 bases). V was pared by 0 bases and J by 4 bases, with 9 bases between. Germline values: CDR1 MNHEY, CDR2 SMNVEV (reference sequence). The CDR3 length is 14 residues. In DNA form, the CDR3 reads TGTGCCAGCAGTTTATCAGGGGCCGGCTATGGCTACACCTTC. It is translated as CASSLSGAGYGYTF.

This chain joins TRBV28 and TRBJ2-1, with D possibly being TRBD1 or TRBD2 (6 bases each). CDR1 is MDHEN, CDR2 SYDVKM, per germline. This CDR3 comprises 14 residues. V was clipped by 7 bases and J by 7 bases, with 17 bases between them. CDR3 loop: CASNQGSGGNEQFF. The CDR3 DNA sequence: TGTGCCAGCAACCAGGGGTCCGGGGGAAATGAGCAGTTCTTC.